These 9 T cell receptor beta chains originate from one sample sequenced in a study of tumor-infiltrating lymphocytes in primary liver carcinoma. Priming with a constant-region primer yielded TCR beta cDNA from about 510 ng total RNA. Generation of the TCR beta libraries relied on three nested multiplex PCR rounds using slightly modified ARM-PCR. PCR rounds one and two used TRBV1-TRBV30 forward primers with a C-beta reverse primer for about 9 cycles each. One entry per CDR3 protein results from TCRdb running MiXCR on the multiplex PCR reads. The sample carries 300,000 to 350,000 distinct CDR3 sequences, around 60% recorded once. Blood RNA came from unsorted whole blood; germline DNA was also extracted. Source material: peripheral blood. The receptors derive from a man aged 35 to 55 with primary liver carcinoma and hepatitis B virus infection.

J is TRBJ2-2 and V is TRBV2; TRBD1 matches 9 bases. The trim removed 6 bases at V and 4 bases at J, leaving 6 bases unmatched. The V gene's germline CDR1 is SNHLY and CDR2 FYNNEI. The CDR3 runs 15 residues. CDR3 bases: TGTGCCAGCAGCGGGACAGGGATTACCACCGGGGAGCTGTTTTTT. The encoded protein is CASSGTGITTGELFF.

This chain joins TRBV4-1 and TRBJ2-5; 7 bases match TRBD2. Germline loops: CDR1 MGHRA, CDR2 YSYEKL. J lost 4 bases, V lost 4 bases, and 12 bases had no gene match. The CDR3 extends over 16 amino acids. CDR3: CASSRSLGRAGETQYF. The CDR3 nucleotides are TGCGCCAGCAGCCGAAGTCTAGGGAGGGCCGGAGAGACCCAGTACTTC.

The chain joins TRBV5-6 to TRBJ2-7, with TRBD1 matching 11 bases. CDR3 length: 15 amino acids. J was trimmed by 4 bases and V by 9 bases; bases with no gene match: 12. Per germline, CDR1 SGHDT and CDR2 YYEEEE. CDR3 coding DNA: TGTGCCATCAGTTTCCGGGACAGGGGGTTTTACGAGCAGTACTTC. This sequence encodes CAISFRDRGFYEQYF.

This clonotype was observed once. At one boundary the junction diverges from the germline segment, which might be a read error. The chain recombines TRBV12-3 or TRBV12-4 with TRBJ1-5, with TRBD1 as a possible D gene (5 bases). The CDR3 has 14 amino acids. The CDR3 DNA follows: TGTACCAGCAGTTTAGACAGAGTGAATCAGCCCCAGCATTTT. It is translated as CTSSLDRVNQPQHF.

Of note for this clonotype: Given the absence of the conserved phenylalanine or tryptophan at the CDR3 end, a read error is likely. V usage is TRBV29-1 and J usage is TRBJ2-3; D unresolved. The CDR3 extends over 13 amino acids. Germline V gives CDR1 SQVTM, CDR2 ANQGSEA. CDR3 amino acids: CGVGTKSTDTQYS. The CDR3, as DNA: TGCGGCGTCGGAACGAAGAGCACAGATACGCAGTATTCT.

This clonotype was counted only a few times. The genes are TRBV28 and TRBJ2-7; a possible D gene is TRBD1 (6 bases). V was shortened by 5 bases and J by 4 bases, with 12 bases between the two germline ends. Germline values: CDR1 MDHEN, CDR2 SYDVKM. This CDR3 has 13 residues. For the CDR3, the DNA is TGTGCCAGCAGTACCGGGACAATTTACGAGCAGTACTTC. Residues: CASSTGTIYEQYF.

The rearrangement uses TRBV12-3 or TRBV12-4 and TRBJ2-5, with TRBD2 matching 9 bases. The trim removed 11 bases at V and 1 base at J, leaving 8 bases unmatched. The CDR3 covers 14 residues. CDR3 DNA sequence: TGTGCCGGCGGAATGACTAGCGGCCAAGAGACCCAGTACTTC. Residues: CAGGMTSGQETQYF.

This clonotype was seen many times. The CDR3 nucleotides are TGTGCCAGCAGCACTGGGGCTAGCGGGAGCTACGAGCAGTACTTC. It specifies CASSTGASGSYEQYF. V gene TRBV10-3 combines with J gene TRBJ2-7; 10 positions match TRBD2. This CDR3 is built from 15 residues. From germline, CDR1 is ENHRY and CDR2 SYGVKD. Germline trimming cut 10 bases from V and 3 bases from J; bases unmatched to any gene: 12.

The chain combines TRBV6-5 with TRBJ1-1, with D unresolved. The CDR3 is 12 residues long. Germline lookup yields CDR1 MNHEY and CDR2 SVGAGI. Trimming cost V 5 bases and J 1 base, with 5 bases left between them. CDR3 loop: CASSIGNTEAFF. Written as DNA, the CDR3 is TGTGCCAGCAGTATAGGGAACACTGAAGCTTTCTTT.